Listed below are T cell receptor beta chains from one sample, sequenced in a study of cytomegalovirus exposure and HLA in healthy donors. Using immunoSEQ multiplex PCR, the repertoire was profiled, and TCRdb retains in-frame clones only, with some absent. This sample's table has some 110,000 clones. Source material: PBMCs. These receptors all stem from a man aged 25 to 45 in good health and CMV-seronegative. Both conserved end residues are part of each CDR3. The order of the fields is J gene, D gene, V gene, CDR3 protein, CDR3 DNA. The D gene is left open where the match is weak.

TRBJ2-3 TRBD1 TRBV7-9 CASSSDRGQADTQYF TGTGCCAGCAGCTCCGACAGGGGGCAGGCAGATACGCAGTATTTT
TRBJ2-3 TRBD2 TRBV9 CASSVRGGVTDTQYF TGTGCCAGCAGCGTACGCGGGGGGGTCACAGATACGCAGTATTTT
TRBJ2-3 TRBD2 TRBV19 CASSITAGGADTQYF TGTGCCAGTAGTATTACGGCGGGGGGAGCAGATACGCAGTATTTT
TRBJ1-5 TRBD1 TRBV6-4 CASSDSARTGVDQPQHF TGTGCCAGCAGTGACTCGGCTCGGACAGGGGTTGATCAGCCCCAGCATTTT
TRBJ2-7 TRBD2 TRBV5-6 CASSLGLAGSYEQYF TGTGCCAGCAGCTTGGGCCTAGCGGGGTCCTACGAGCAGTACTTC
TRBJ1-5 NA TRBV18 CASSPPAVYSNQPQHF TGTGCCAGCTCACCACCGGCAGTTTATAGCAATCAGCCCCAGCATTTT
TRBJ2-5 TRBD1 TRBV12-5 CASGLGQSGETQYF TGTGCTAGTGGATTGGGACAGAGTGGAGAGACCCAGTACTTC
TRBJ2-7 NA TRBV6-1 CASSEGQALTYEQYF TGTGCCAGCAGTGAGGGACAAGCCCTCACCTACGAGCAGTACTTC
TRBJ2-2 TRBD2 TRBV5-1 CASSYSPSGGVVTGELFF TGCGCCAGCAGCTATTCCCCAAGCGGGGGGGTGGTCACCGGGGAGCTGTTTTTT
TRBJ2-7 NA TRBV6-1 CASSEDWAALYEQYF TGTGCCAGCAGTGAGGACTGGGCTGCCCTCTACGAGCAGTACTTC
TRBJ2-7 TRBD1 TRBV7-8 CASSWGQGYEQYF TGTGCCAGCAGCTGGGGACAGGGATACGAGCAGTACTTC
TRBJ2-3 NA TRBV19 CASSISPAGRSTDTQYF TGTGCCAGTAGTATATCGCCCGCGGGACGTAGCACAGATACGCAGTATTTT
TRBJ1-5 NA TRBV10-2 CASSDRVNQPQHF TGCGCCAGCAGTGACAGGGTAAATCAGCCCCAGCATTTT
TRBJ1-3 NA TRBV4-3 CASSLQGPASFSGNTIYF TGCGCCAGCAGCCTTCAGGGGCCAGCATCTTTCTCTGGAAACACCATATATTTT
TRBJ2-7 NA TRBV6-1 CASSEYYEQYF TGTGCCAGCAGTGAATACTACGAGCAGTACTTC
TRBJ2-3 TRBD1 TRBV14 CASSLLAGGSQYF TGTGCCAGCAGCCTGCTGGCAGGGGGCTCGCAGTATTTT
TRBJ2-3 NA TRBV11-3 CASSLRQGTTDTQYF TGTGCCAGCAGCTTAAGGCAGGGAACCACAGATACGCAGTATTTT
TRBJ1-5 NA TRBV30 CASQARGGNQPQHF TGTGCCAGCCAGGCCCGCGGGGGCAATCAGCCCCAGCATTTT
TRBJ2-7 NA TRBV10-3 CAISETFDSRGASYEQYF TGTGCCATCAGTGAGACCTTTGACAGCCGCGGCGCCTCCTACGAGCAGTACTTC
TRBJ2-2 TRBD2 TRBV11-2 CASSDRLAGGNTGELFF TGTGCCAGCAGCGACCGTCTAGCGGGGGGGAACACCGGGGAGCTGTTTTTT
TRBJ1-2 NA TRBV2 CASSGQGYGYTF TGTGCCAGCAGTGGGCAGGGGTATGGCTACACCTTC
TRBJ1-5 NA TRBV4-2 CASSFPGLDQPQHF TGTGCCAGCAGCTTCCCAGGGTTGGATCAGCCCCAGCATTTT
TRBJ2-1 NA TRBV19 CASSIRRRGPLSSYNEQFF TGTGCCAGTAGTATAAGGAGGCGGGGCCCGCTAAGCTCCTACAATGAGCAGTTCTTC
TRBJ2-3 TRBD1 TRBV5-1 CASSLDRGDTQYF TGCGCCAGCAGCTTGGACAGGGGTGATACGCAGTATTTT
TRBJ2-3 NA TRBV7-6 CASSLAPQGSPGTQYF TGTGCCAGCAGCTTAGCACCCCAGGGCTCTCCGGGTACGCAGTATTTT
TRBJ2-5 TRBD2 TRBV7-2 CASSSWTSGGGETQYF TGTGCCAGCAGCTCCTGGACTAGCGGGGGGGGAGAGACCCAGTACTTC
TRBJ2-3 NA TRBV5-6 CASGEGSRGAQADTQYF TGTGCCAGCGGCGAGGGTAGTCGGGGGGCGCAGGCAGATACGCAGTATTTT
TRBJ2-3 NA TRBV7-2 CASSLGRERNTDTQYF TGTGCCAGCAGCTTAGGTCGGGAGAGAAACACAGATACGCAGTATTTT
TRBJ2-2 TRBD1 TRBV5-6 CASSLGTGTGIGELFF TGTGCCAGCAGCTTGGGAACCGGGACAGGGATCGGGGAGCTGTTTTTT
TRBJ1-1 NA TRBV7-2 CASSSQGNTEAFF TGTGCCAGCAGCTCTCAGGGGAACACTGAAGCTTTCTTT
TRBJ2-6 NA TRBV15 CATSRDGQLLTTGANVLTF TGTGCCACCAGCAGAGATGGACAACTCCTTACGACTGGGGCCAACGTCCTGACTTTC
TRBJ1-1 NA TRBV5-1 CASSLTGGDTEAFF TGCGCCAGCAGCTTGACTGGAGGGGACACTGAAGCTTTCTTT
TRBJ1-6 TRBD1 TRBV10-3 CAISDRENSPLHF TGTGCCATCAGCGACAGGGAGAATTCACCCCTCCACTTT
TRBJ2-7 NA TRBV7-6 CASSLQEASYEQYF TGTGCCAGCAGCTTACAAGAGGCCTCCTACGAGCAGTACTTC
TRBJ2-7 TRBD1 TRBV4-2 CASSPLGEGAPYEQYF TGTGCCAGCAGCCCCCTAGGAGAGGGGGCCCCCTACGAGCAGTACTTC
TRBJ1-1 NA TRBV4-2 CASSQTRNTEAFF TGTGCCAGCAGCCAAACAAGGAACACTGAAGCTTTCTTT
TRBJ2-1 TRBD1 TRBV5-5 CASSLRQGRNEQFF TGTGCCAGCAGCCTAAGACAGGGAAGGAATGAGCAGTTCTTC
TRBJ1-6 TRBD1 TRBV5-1 CASSRQTGPNSPLHF TGCGCCAGCAGCCGACAGACAGGGCCTAATTCACCCCTCCACTTT
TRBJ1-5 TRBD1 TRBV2 CASSRSTGGNQPQHF TGTGCCAGCAGTCGATCGACAGGGGGCAATCAGCCCCAGCATTTT